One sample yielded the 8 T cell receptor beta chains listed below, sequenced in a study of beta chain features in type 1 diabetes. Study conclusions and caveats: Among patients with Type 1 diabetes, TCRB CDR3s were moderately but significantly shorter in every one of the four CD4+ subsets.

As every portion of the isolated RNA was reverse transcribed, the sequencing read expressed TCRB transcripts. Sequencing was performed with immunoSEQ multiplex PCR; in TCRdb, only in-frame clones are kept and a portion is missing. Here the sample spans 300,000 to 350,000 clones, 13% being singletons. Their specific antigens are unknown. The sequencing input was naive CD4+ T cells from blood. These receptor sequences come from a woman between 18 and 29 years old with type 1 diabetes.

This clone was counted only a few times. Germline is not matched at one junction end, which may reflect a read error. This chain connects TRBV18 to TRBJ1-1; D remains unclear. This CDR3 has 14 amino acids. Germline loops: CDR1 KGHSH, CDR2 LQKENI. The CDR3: CASSPRNGNSEAFF. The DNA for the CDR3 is TGTGCCAGCTCACCACGTAATGGAAACAGTGAAGCTTTCTTT.

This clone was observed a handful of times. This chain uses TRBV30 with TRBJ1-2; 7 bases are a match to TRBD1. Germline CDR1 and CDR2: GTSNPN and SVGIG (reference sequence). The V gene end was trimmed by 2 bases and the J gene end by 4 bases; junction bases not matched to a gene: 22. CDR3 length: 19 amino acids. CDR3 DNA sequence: TGTGCCTGGAGTATCTCCCGACAGGGAACTAAACATGTTAGCTATGGCTACACCTTC. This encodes CAWSISRQGTKHVSYGYTF.

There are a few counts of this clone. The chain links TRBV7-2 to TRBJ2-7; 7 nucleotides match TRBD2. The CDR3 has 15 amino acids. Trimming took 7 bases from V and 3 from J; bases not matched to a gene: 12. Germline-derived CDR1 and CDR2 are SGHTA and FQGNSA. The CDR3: CASTLWASGNYEQYF. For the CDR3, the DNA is TGTGCCAGCACCCTATGGGCTAGCGGAAACTACGAGCAGTACTTC.

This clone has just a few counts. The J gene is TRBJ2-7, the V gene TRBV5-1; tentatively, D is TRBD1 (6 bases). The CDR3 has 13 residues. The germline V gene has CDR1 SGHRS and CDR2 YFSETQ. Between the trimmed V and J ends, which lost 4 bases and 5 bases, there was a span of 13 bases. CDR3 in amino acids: CASSRQVTDEQYF. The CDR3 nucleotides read TGCGCCAGCAGCCGACAGGTAACTGACGAGCAGTACTTC.

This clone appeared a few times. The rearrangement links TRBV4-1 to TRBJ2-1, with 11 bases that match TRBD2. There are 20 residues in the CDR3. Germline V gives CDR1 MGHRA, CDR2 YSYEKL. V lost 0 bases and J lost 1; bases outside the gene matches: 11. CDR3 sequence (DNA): TGCGCCAGCAGCCAAGAGATGGGTCCTAGCGGGAGGAGATCCTACAATGAGCAGTTCTTC. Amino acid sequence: CASSQEMGPSGRRSYNEQFF.

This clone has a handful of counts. In nucleotides, the CDR3 is TGCGCCAGCAGCCGGGGCGGACAGGGATATCAGCCCCAGCATTTT. Encoded protein: CASSRGGQGYQPQHF. This chain links TRBV23-1 with TRBJ1-5, with 8 nucleotides matching TRBD1. TRBV23-1 is an ORF, with its function uncertain. The CDR3 is 15 residues long. The junction had 9 bases not matched to a gene; V was cut back by 6 bases and J by 5 bases.

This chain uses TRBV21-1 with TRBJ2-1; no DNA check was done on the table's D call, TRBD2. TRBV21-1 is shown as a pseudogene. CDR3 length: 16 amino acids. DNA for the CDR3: TGTGCCAGCAGCTCCCAAGGGACTAGCGTCTACAATGAGCAGTTCTTC. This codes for CASSSQGTSVYNEQFF.

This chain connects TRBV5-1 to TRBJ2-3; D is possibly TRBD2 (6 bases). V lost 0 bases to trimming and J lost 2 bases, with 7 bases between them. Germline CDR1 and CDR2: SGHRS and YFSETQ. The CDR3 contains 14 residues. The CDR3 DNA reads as TGCGCCAGCAGCTTGGCTAGCGCCACAGATACGCAGTATTTT. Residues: CASSLASATDTQYF.